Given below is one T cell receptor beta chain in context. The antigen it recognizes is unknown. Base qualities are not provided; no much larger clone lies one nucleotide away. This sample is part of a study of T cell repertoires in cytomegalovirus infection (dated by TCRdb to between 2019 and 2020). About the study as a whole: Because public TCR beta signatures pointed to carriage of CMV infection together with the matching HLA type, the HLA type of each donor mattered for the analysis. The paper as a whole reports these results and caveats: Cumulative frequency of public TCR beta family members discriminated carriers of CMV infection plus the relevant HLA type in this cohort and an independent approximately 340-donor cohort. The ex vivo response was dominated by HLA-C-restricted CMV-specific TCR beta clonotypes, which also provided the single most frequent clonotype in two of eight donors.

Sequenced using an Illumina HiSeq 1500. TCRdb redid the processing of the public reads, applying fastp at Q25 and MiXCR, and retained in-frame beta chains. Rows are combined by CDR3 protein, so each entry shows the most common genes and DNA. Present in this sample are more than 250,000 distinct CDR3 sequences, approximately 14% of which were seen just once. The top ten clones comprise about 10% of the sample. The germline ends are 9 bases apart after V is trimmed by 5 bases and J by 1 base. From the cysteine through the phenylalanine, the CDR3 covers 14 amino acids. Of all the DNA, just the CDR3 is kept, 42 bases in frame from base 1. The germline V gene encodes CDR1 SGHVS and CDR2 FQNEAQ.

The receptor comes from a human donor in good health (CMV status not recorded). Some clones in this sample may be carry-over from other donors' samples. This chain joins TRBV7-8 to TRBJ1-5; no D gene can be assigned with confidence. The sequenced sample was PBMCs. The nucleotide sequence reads TGTGCCAGCAGCCCTGGGAAAAGCAATCAGCCCCAGCATTTT. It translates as CASSPGKSNQPQHF. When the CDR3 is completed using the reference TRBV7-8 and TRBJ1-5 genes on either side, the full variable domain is GAGVSQSPRYKVAKRGQDVALRCDPISGHVSLFWYQQALGQGPEFLTYFQNEAQLDKSGLPSDRFFAERPEGSVSTLKIQRTQQEDSAVYLCASSPGKSNQPQHFGDGTRLSIL.